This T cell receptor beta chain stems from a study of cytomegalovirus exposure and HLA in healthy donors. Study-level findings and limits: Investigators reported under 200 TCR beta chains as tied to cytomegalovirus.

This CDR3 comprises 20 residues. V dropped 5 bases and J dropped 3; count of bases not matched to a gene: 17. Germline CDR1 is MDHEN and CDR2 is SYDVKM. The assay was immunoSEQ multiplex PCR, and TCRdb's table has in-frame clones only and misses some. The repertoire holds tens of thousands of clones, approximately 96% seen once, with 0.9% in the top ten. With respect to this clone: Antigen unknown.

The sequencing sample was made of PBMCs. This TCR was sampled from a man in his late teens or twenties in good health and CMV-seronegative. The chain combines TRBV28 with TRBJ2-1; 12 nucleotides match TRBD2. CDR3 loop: CASSAIPRTSGKYLYNEQFF. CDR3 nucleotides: TGTGCCAGCAGTGCTATACCTAGGACTAGCGGGAAATATCTCTACAATGAGCAGTTCTTC.